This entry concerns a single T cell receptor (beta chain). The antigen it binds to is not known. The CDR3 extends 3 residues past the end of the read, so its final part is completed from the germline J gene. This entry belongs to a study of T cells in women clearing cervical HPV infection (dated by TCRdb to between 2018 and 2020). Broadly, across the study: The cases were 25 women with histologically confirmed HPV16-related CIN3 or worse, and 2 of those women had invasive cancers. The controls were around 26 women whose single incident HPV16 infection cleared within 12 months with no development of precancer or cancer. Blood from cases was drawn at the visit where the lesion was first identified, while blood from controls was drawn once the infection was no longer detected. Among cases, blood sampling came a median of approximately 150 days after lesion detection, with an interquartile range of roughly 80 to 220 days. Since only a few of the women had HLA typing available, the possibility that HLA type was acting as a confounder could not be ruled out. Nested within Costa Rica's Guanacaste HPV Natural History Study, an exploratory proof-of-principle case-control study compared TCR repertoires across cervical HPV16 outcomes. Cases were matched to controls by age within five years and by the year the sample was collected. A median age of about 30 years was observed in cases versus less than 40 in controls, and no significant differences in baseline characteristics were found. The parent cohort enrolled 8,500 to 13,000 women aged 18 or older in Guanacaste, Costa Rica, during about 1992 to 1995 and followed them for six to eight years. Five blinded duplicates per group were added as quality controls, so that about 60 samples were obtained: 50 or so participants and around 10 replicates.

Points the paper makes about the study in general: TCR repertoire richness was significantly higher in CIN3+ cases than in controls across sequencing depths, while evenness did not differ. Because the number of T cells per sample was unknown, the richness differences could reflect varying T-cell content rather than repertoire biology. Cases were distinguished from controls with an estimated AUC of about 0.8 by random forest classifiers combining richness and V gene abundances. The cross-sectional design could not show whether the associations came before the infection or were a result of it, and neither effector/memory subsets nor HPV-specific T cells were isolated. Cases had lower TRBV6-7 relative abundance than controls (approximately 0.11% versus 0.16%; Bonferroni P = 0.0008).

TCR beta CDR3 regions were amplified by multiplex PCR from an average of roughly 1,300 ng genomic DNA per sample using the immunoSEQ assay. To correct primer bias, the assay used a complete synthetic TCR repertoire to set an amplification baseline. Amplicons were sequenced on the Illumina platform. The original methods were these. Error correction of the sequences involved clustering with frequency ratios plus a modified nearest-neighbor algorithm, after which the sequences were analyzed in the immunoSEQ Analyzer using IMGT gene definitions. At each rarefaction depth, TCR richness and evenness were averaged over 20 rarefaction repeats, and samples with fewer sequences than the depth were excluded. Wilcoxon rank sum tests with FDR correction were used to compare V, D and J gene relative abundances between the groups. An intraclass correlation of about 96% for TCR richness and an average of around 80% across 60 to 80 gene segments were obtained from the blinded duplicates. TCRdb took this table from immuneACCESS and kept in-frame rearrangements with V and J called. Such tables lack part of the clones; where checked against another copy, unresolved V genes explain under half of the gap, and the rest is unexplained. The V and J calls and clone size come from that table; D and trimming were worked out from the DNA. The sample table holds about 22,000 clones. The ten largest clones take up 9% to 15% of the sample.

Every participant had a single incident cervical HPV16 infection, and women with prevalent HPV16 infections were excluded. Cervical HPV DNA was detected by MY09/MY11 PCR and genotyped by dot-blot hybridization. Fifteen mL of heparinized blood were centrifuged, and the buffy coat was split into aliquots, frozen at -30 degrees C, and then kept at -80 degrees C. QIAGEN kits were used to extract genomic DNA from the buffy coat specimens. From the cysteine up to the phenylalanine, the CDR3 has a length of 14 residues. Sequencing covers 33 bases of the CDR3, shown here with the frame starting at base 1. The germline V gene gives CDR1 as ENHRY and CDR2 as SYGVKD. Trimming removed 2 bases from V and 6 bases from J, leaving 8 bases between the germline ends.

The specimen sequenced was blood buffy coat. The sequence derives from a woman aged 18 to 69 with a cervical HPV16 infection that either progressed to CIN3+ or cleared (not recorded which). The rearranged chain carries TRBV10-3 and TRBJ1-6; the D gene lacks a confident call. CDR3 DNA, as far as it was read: TGTGCCATCAGTGAGGGCCGGGGTAATTCACCC. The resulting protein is CAISEGRGNSP. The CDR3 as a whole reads CAISEGRGNSPLHF.